The text below deals with one TCR beta chain. As originally analysed: Counts of nucleated cells, estimated from reference gene primer amplification, were obtained. Sequencing used immunoSEQ multiplex PCR; TCRdb keeps in-frame clones, though not all of them. That table is the source of V, J and clone size, and D and trimming were worked out from the DNA. The sample holds 60,000 or so clones; around 90% are singletons and the top ten take roughly 7.6%. These data originate in a study of blood T cell repertoires in COVID-19. Turning to the study itself: The samples span acute and convalescent COVID-19 from the United States, Italy and Spain.

Trimming removed 6 bases from V and 4 bases from J; junction bases left unmatched: 12. The CDR3 is made up of 15 amino acids. The V gene's germline CDR1 is MDHEN and CDR2 SYDVKM. This sequence joins TRBV28 and TRBJ2-7; TRBD1 aligns across 7 bases. This sequence was found in a human donor with active COVID-19. The donor label of this sample is uncertain. The sequencing sample was made of peripheral blood. The CDR3 protein is CASSPGGTAQYEQYF. The DNA for the CDR3 is TGTGCCAGCAGCCCAGGTGGGACAGCCCAATACGAGCAGTACTTC.